The entry below gives a single T cell receptor beta chain sequence along with its context. The antigen is not known. TCRdb re-derived calls from the reads in MiXCR, one entry per CDR3 protein. The profile shows approximately 310,000 distinct CDR3 sequences, 20% to 30% of them singletons. This sample is part of a study of T cell repertoires in cytomegalovirus infection. Across the study: HLA-B-restricted CMV epitopes that are well studied, plus recently identified HLA-C-restricted ones, were used by the study. From public TCR beta signatures came an indication of both CMV infection and matching HLA type.

The junction had 3 bases not matched to a gene; V was cut back by 3 bases and J by 7 bases. The CDR3 is 15 amino acids. CDR1 and CDR2 (germline): SGHNT, YYREEE (reference sequence). General study points: In two of eight donors, the top clonotype was HLA-C-restricted CMV-specific. Identification of carriers of CMV plus the relevant HLA was achieved through cumulative public TCR beta family frequency.

The chain links TRBV5-4 to TRBJ2-1; 14 bases map to TRBD2. The specimen comprised cultured PBMCs, sampled from culture after CMV antigen stimulation. The source is a human donor in good health (CMV status not recorded). Some clones in this sample may be carry-over from other donors' samples. DNA of the CDR3: TGTGCCAGCAGCTGGACTAGCGGGAGGAGGAATGAGCAGTTCTTC. It encodes CASSWTSGRRNEQFF. The variable domain in full, completed from reference TRBV5-4 and TRBJ2-1, reads ETGVTQSPTHLIKTRGQQVTLRCSSQSGHNTVSWYQQALGQGPQFIFQYYREEENGRGNFPPRFSGLQFPNYSSELNVNALELDDSALYLCASSWTSGRRNEQFFGPGTRLTVL.